The 24 T cell receptor beta chains reported below all come from one sample, sequenced in a study of blood T cell repertoires in COVID-19. Some clones are missing from TCRdb's copy, which holds only in-frame ones; the method was immunoSEQ multiplex PCR. In the table there are approximately 110,000 clones, 70% to 90% of which are singletons. Sequencing was carried out using peripheral blood. These receptors originate from a woman aged 55-69 years with acute or convalescent COVID-19.

V gene TRBV5-1 combines with J gene TRBJ2-1; 13 bases match TRBD2. Unmatched junction bases numbered 11, after V lost 4 bases and J lost 4 bases. This CDR3 spans 18 amino acids. CDR1 SGHRS and CDR2 YFSETQ come from the germline V gene. The CDR3 bases are TGCGCCAGCAGCCCGGGACTAGCGGGGCTCGCCAGGTACAATGAGCAGTTCTTC. It yields the protein CASSPGLAGLARYNEQFF.

The chain has TRBV2 and TRBJ2-7, with TRBD2 matching 11 bases. V was pared by 6 bases and J by 0 bases, with 4 bases of the junction left unmatched. The CDR3 has 15 residues. Germline loops: CDR1 SNHLY, CDR2 FYNNEI. Written as DNA, the CDR3 is TGTGCCAGCAGGGTAACTAGCGGGAGCTCCTACGAGCAGTACTTC. The encoded protein is CASRVTSGSSYEQYF.

This clone was seen once. The chain is built from TRBV15 and TRBJ1-2; 10 bases are a match to TRBD1. This CDR3 contains 15 residues. CDR1 is LNHNV and CDR2 is YYDKDF in the germline V gene (reference sequence). With V trimmed by 2 bases and J by 8 bases, 8 bases remained unmatched. The CDR3 DNA reads as TGTGCCACCAGCAGACCCGGACAGGGGGTAGGAGGCTACACCTTC. It is translated as CATSRPGQGVGGYTF.

The CDR3 DNA follows: TGCGCCAGCAGCCAAGAACAGGCGAGCTATGGCTACACCTTC. It encodes CASSQEQASYGYTF. The rearrangement links TRBV4-1 to TRBJ1-2; D may be TRBD1 (5 bases). Germline V gives CDR1 MGHRA, CDR2 YSYEKL. The V end lost 0 bases, the J end lost 4 bases, and 9 bases lay between the germline ends. This CDR3 contains 14 residues.

V and J are TRBV6-5 and TRBJ2-4; a possible D gene is TRBD2 (6 bases). From germline, CDR1 is MNHEY and CDR2 SVGAGI. V was pared by 2 bases and J by 8 bases, with 10 bases between. This CDR3 spans 13 amino acids. CDR3 sequence (DNA): TGTGCCAGCAGTTACAGATGGGGGGACATTCAGTACTTC. Amino acid sequence: CASSYRWGDIQYF.

This clone was seen more than once but under ten times. J is TRBJ2-5 and V is TRBV4-1, with 10 nucleotides matching TRBD2. CDR1 is MGHRA, CDR2 YSYEKL, per germline. The J segment lost 5 bases and the V segment lost 3 bases, leaving 6 bases of the junction unmatched. The CDR3 has 15 residues. CDR3 protein: CASSHWSGLAETQYF. The CDR3 nucleotides read TGCGCCAGCAGCCACTGGTCGGGACTAGCGGAGACCCAGTACTTC.

The J gene is TRBJ1-2, the V gene TRBV18, with 12 bases matching TRBD1. V was clipped by 0 bases and J by 2 bases; unmatched bases: 4. The CDR3 sequence is 17 residues long. CDR1 and CDR2 (germline): KGHSH, LQKENI. The chain's CDR3 is CASSPPGTGGANYGYTF. The CDR3 DNA reads as TGTGCCAGCTCACCACCCGGGACAGGGGGCGCCAACTATGGCTACACCTTC.

This clone was picked up a small number of times. The V and J genes are TRBV4-3 and TRBJ1-4; 9 positions match TRBD1. CDR1 is LGHNA and CDR2 is YSLEER in the germline V gene. This CDR3 has 15 residues. V lost 10 bases and J lost 6; bases outside the gene matches: 12. The CDR3 sequence: CATRQGGLPYEKLFF. The CDR3 DNA sequence: TGCGCCACTCGACAGGGGGGACTCCCTTATGAAAAACTGTTTTTT.

The V and J genes are TRBV7-8 and TRBJ1-5; a weak D match, TRBD1 (6 bases). Trimming pared 3 bases from V and 4 bases from J, leaving 19 bases between. The germline V gene has CDR1 SGHVS and CDR2 FQNEAQ. The CDR3 is made up of 17 amino acids. The CDR3 reads CASSFVQGFQMNQPQHF. Here the CDR3 DNA reads TGTGCCAGCAGCTTTGTCCAGGGGTTTCAGATGAATCAGCCCCAGCATTTT.

V and J are TRBV7-3 and TRBJ2-7; possible D gene TRBD2, 5 bases. Between the trimmed V and J ends, which lost 4 bases and 1 base, there was a span of 8 bases. Germline V lookup: CDR1 SGHTA, CDR2 FQGTGA. The CDR3 is made up of 13 amino acids. The CDR3 DNA is TGTGCCAGCAGCTCGGACTCGTCCTACGAGCAGTACTTC. Amino acid sequence: CASSSDSSYEQYF.

The rearrangement uses TRBV29-1 and TRBJ1-1; D perhaps matches TRBD1 (5 bases). CDR3 size: 10 residues. V was shortened by 8 bases and J by 4 bases, with 8 bases between the two germline ends. The germline V gene has CDR1 SQVTM and CDR2 ANQGSEA. The CDR3 coding sequence is TGCAGCACACAGGTCACTGAAGCTTTCTTT. Protein sequence: CSTQVTEAFF.

The chain employs TRBV28 and TRBJ2-7, with D possibly being TRBD1 (6 bases). Deletions cut 1 base from V and 8 bases from J, with 21 bases between. Germline values: CDR1 MDHEN, CDR2 SYDVKM. The CDR3 spans 16 residues. The DNA for the CDR3 is TGTGCCAGCAGTTTATACTACCGGGACACCCCCAGCCAGCAGTACTTC. It specifies CASSLYYRDTPSQQYF. Filled out from reference TRBV28 and TRBJ2-7, the complete variable domain reads DVKVTQSSRYLVKRTGEKVFLECVQDMDHENMFWYRQDPGLGLRLIYFSYDVKMKEKGDIPEGYSVSREKKERFSLILESASTNQTSMYLCASSLYYRDTPSQQYFGPGTRLTVT.

The V and J genes are TRBV7-2 and TRBJ1-4; 10 nucleotides agree with TRBD1. Trimming removed 3 bases from V and 8 bases from J; junction bases left unmatched: 6. This CDR3 contains 15 residues. Germline V CDR1 and CDR2: SGHTA, FQGNSA. The CDR3 loop is CASSLAGTGEEKLFF. In DNA form, the CDR3 reads TGTGCCAGCAGCTTGGCCGGGACAGGGGAGGAAAAACTGTTTTTT.

V is TRBV7-6 and J is TRBJ2-7, with TRBD2 matching 7 bases. This CDR3 spans 17 amino acids. Per the germline V gene, CDR1 is SGHVS and CDR2 is FNYEAQ. The trim removed 1 base at V and 2 bases at J, leaving 11 bases unmatched. In DNA form, the CDR3 reads TGTGCCAGCAGCTTAGGCCGCGGGCTAGCGGCTCCCTACGAGCAGTACTTC. Translating it yields CASSLGRGLAAPYEQYF.

Worth noting for this clone: Within the sample, other DNA sequences also encode this same CDR3. The V call is TRBV30, the J call TRBJ2-7; D perhaps matches TRBD1 (5 bases). Looked up from germline, CDR1 is GTSNPN and CDR2 is SVGIG (reference sequence). CDR3 length equals 13 residues. V lost 0 bases to trimming and J lost 3 bases, with 9 bases between them. The DNA of the CDR3 is TGTGCCTGGAGTGTGAACAGGATCTACGAGCAGTACTTC. It specifies CAWSVNRIYEQYF. The complete variable domain, with remaining parts taken from reference TRBV30 and TRBJ2-7, reads SQTIHQWPATLVQPVGSPLSLECTVEGTSNPNLYWYRQAAGRGLQLLFYSVGIGQISSEVPQNLSASRPQDRQFILSSKKLLLSDSGFYLCAWSVNRIYEQYFGPGTRLTVT.

The chain links TRBV30 to TRBJ2-3; D is ambiguous. Trimming pared 1 base from V and 7 bases from J, leaving 6 bases between. The CDR3 contains 11 residues. Germline CDR1 and CDR2: GTSNPN and SVGIG (reference sequence). Here the CDR3 reads CAWSEHYTQYF. In DNA form, the CDR3 reads TGTGCCTGGAGTGAGCATTATACGCAGTATTTT.

Concerning this clone: A read error may produce the germline difference seen at one junction end. J is TRBJ1-4 and V is TRBV7-7; D uncertain. The germline CDR1 and CDR2 sequences are SSHAT and FNYEAQ (reference sequence). The CDR3 length is 16 residues. The chain's CDR3 is CASSSDTVSNNEKLFF. The CDR3 DNA sequence: TGTGCTAGCAGCTCCGATACGGTAAGTAATAATGAAAAACTGTTTTTT.

The V and J genes are TRBV28 and TRBJ2-1; 7 bases match TRBD1. Germline loops: CDR1 MDHEN, CDR2 SYDVKM. The V gene end was trimmed by 6 bases and the J gene end by 4 bases; junction bases not matched to a gene: 6. The CDR3 is made up of 14 amino acids. In nucleotides, the CDR3 is TGTGCCAGCAGCGACAGGGTTCCTTACAATGAGCAGTTCTTC. Translating gives CASSDRVPYNEQFF.

The V gene is TRBV19, the J gene TRBJ1-2; 8 nucleotides agree with TRBD1. The CDR3 has 15 residues. Germline CDR1 and CDR2: LNHDA and SQIVND (reference sequence). Unmatched junction bases numbered 7, after V lost 7 bases and J lost 0 bases. The CDR3 DNA is TGTGCCAGTAAGCCCGGACAGGGATCTAACTATGGCTACACCTTC. Amino acids: CASKPGQGSNYGYTF.

J is TRBJ1-4 and V is TRBV28; no clear D. Trimming removed 5 bases at V and 8 bases at J, with 24 bases between. Germline V gives CDR1 MDHEN, CDR2 SYDVKM. The CDR3 is 17 amino acids. Here the CDR3 reads CASSPVPPGVGLEKLFF. The CDR3 DNA follows: TGTGCCAGCAGTCCAGTCCCCCCCGGGGTAGGGCTCGAAAAACTGTTTTTT.

DNA for the CDR3: TGTGCCAGCAGCCCATTAATCACCCAGGGAATCACAGATACGCAGTATTTT. It translates to CASSPLITQGITDTQYF. The chain carries TRBV7-9 and TRBJ2-3; perhaps TRBD1 as D (5 bases). The V and J ends lost 5 bases and 2 bases respectively, with 20 bases between them. Germline loops: CDR1 SEHNR, CDR2 FQNEAQ (reference sequence). This CDR3 region has 17 residues.

The chain carries TRBV28 and TRBJ2-3, with 8 bases matching TRBD1. Per germline, CDR1 MDHEN and CDR2 SYDVKM. This CDR3 contains 15 residues. Unmatched junction bases numbered 6, after V lost 1 base and J lost 6 bases. CDR3 DNA sequence: TGTGCCAGCAGTTTATCGGCAGGGGGCCGGGATACGCAGTATTTT. It translates to CASSLSAGGRDTQYF.

The chain has TRBV7-2 and TRBJ2-3; 7 bases agree with TRBD2. Germline CDR1 reads SGHTA; CDR2 reads FQGNSA. V was clipped by 5 bases and J by 5 bases; unmatched bases: 16. The length of the CDR3 is 17 residues. CDR3 DNA sequence: TGTGCCAGCAGCCACCCTCTTGAGGGAGGGCAAGAAGATACGCAGTATTTT. It yields the protein CASSHPLEGGQEDTQYF.

This chain connects TRBV10-3 to TRBJ1-4; D possibly corresponds to TRBD1 (6 bases). Trimming took off 8 bases at V and 4 bases at J, with 14 bases between the two ends. This CDR3 has 14 residues. The germline V gene encodes CDR1 ENHRY and CDR2 SYGVKD. As DNA, the CDR3 is TGTGCCATCGCAAGGACAGCCGATAATGAAAAACTGTTTTTT. Its protein product is CAIARTADNEKLFF.